The rows below give T cell receptor beta chains drawn from one sample of a study of cytomegalovirus exposure and HLA in healthy donors. Libraries were prepared by immunoSEQ multiplex PCR; TCRdb keeps only in-frame clonotypes and omits some of them. The sample gives roughly 98,000 clones, 80% to 85% of which show up once; more than 1.4% is in the top ten. The sequencing input was PBMCs. Receptors were obtained from a middle-aged man in good health and CMV-seronegative. Both conserved end residues are part of each CDR3. For some rows the clone size is stated as once, few or many, or as a class when expanded; others skip it.

>TRBV7-2|TRBJ2-7|-
CASSHRTGETYEQYF
>TRBV19|TRBJ2-6|-
CASSRVAGANVLTF
>TRBV19|TRBJ1-1|once
CASSSGREALVEAFF
>TRBV10-3|TRBJ1-1|-
CAIKYGRERNTEAFF
>TRBV6-1|TRBJ1-4|-
CASHRGILFEKLFF
>TRBV2|TRBJ1-1|-
CASSELRTSTAFF
>TRBV7-9|TRBJ1-1|-
CASSSTRAWAPEAFF
>TRBV28|TRBJ1-3|-
CASSFRQANTIYF
>TRBV18|TRBJ2-1|-
CASSGTSGLNEQFF
>TRBV11-3|TRBJ2-3|few
CASSLGGRGTTDTQYF
>TRBV5-4|TRBJ2-3|-
CASSLAGGDTQYF
>TRBV18|TRBJ1-1|-
CASSGTGFNAEAFF
>TRBV9|TRBJ2-5|-
CASKGEGEETQYF
>TRBV27|TRBJ1-2|-
CASTDPGQPAGGYTF
>TRBV28|TRBJ1-1|-
CASSLDRGRGSEAFF
>TRBV27|TRBJ2-2|-
CASSQGAGTGELFF
>TRBV5-1|TRBJ2-7|-
CASSTYERGEQYF
>TRBV5-4|TRBJ2-1|-
CASRPKDKNEQFF
>TRBV13|TRBJ1-4|-
CASRFRDSSLATNEKLFF
>TRBV6-5|TRBJ1-5|-
CASRPQGINQPQHF
>TRBV5-1|TRBJ1-1|-
CASSRGQINTEAFF
>TRBV7-9|TRBJ1-1|few
CASSPGQRNTEAFF
>TRBV29-1|TRBJ2-2|few
CSVGRGGIGELFF
>TRBV18|TRBJ2-7|-
CASSPGTGGDYEQYF
>TRBV6-1|TRBJ2-3|few
CASSEFQGVGTDTQYF
>TRBV5-4|TRBJ2-2|-
CASSLITNTGELFF
>TRBV4-3|TRBJ1-1|-
CASSQDGGIGQAFF
>TRBV6-1|TRBJ1-2|-
CASSSGQGFYGYTF
>TRBV7-2|TRBJ2-5|-
CASSFGSRPGETQYF
>TRBV14|TRBJ2-4|-
CASSQWSDRGGAKNIQYF
>TRBV6-5|TRBJ2-7|-
CASSYRQGYEQYF
>TRBV27|TRBJ1-6|-
CASSYQRGNSPLHF
>TRBV10-3|TRBJ2-1|-
CAISVPPTGSYNEQFF
>TRBV19|-|once
CASSPLGAGPGSYEQYF
>TRBV18|TRBJ2-1|-
CASSRQGTYNEQFF
>TRBV18|TRBJ2-3|-
CASSPPSSPDTQYF
>TRBV2|TRBJ1-1|-
CASSEMGRAFF
>TRBV6-1|TRBJ1-6|few
CASGPIRSNSPLHF
>TRBV7-8|TRBJ1-1|-
CASSYDRVLREAFF
>TRBV6-5|TRBJ1-1|-
CASSYSSGGEAFF
>TRBV28|TRBJ2-1|-
CASSPSQYNEQFF
>TRBV9|TRBJ1-2|-
CASSVAGNDGYTF
>TRBV27|TRBJ1-1|-
CASSLRGRRNTEAFF
>TRBV5-1|TRBJ1-4|-
CASSLYGATNEKLFF
>TRBV6-4|TRBJ2-3|-
CASSPRTGAADTQYF
>TRBV5-1|TRBJ2-1|-
CASSLINYNEQFF
>TRBV19|TRBJ2-1|-
CASSGTSGTLNEQFF
>TRBV5-6|TRBJ2-5|-
CASSGGAGVRETQYF
>TRBV19|TRBJ1-1|-
CASSLTGTVNTEAFF
>TRBV2|-|-
CASSEQGYEQYF
>TRBV2|TRBJ2-7|-
CASRPGRGAYEQYF
>TRBV5-1|TRBJ1-1|-
CASSLSPGNTEAFF
>TRBV28|TRBJ2-7|-
CASSYQGGPYEQYF
>TRBV6-1|TRBJ1-4|-
CASSEQGGGKLFF
>TRBV10-2|-|-
CASSESQGLGHYEQYF
>TRBV18|TRBJ1-3|few
CASSQSLSTGNTIYF
>TRBV15|TRBJ2-5|-
CATSRGPGTGGRQETQYF